Listed here are 13 T cell receptor beta chains from one sample, sequenced in a study of T cell repertoires in cytomegalovirus infection. TCRdb re-analysed the reads in MiXCR, keeping a single row per CDR3 protein. The sample has 120,000 to 150,000 distinct CDR3 sequences; under 8% are singletons. The sample taken for sequencing was PBMCs. The receptors here all came from a human donor in good health (CMV status not recorded). Some clones in this sample may be carry-over from other donors' samples.

This clonotype was picked up many times. The chain recombines TRBV7-2 with TRBJ2-5; D remains ambiguous. CDR1 is SGHTA and CDR2 is FQGNSA in the germline V gene. With 5 bases removed from V and 5 bases from J, the gap between germline ends came to 6 bases. The CDR3 is made up of 11 amino acids. CDR3 nucleotide sequence: TGTGCCAGCAGCCATGGGGAGACCCAGTACTTC. Its translation: CASSHGETQYF.

In this sample, this clonotype turned up a few times. The V and J genes are TRBV20-1 and TRBJ1-2; 7 bases agree with TRBD1. CDR1 and CDR2 from the germline V gene are DFQATT and SNEGSKA (reference sequence). The length of the CDR3 is 14 residues. The CDR3 DNA follows: TGCAGAGCCGATGGGACAGAGCCTAACTATGGCTACACCTTC. Encoded protein: CRADGTEPNYGYTF.

The table lists this clonotype with many counts. The rearrangement uses TRBV18 and TRBJ1-2; 10 bases map to TRBD1. Losses at the gene ends were 6 bases for V and 8 bases for J; bases not matched to a gene: 6. The germline CDR1 and CDR2 sequences are KGHSH and LQKENI. This CDR3 region has 13 residues. The CDR3 sequence is CASSLGQGRGYTF. The CDR3 DNA follows: TGTGCCAGCTCCCTGGGACAGGGGCGAGGCTACACCTTC.

This clonotype has a count of ten or more. The V call is TRBV11-1, the J call TRBJ2-7; D tentatively reads TRBD1 or TRBD2 (5 bases each). CDR3 length equals 18 residues. Germline CDR1 and CDR2: SGHAT and FQDESV (reference sequence). Trimming took off 5 bases at V and 0 bases at J, with 23 bases between the two ends. The CDR3 spells CASSAWGGPQPNSYEQYF. CDR3 coding DNA: TGTGCCAGCAGCGCATGGGGCGGGCCCCAACCTAACTCCTACGAGCAGTACTTC.

The genes are TRBV28 and TRBJ2-7; D call uncertain. V was cut by 8 bases and J by 4 bases, with 9 bases left in between. CDR3 length equals 11 residues. Germline lookup yields CDR1 MDHEN and CDR2 SYDVKM. The CDR3 nucleotides read TGTGCCAGCGCCGGTTCTTACGAGCAGTACTTC. Its translation is CASAGSYEQYF.

This clonotype was seen more than once but under ten times. This rearrangement joins TRBV28 to TRBJ1-5, with a weak D call TRBD1 (6 bases). CDR3 size: 15 residues. Deletions cut 6 bases from V and 1 base from J, with 13 bases between. The germline CDR1 and CDR2 sequences are MDHEN and SYDVKM. CDR3: CASSPPQGSNQPQHF. In nucleotides, the CDR3 is TGTGCCAGCAGCCCACCCCAGGGGAGCAATCAGCCCCAGCATTTT.

This clonotype showed up just a few times. This chain links TRBV4-1 with TRBJ2-2; TRBD1 matches at 8 bases. V lost 1 base, J lost 1 base, and 2 bases stayed unmatched. Germline loops: CDR1 MGHRA, CDR2 YSYEKL. This CDR3 is 16 amino acids long. DNA of the CDR3: TGCGCCAGCAGCCAAGGCGGGACAGGGAACACCGGGGAGCTGTTTTTT. Its translation: CASSQGGTGNTGELFF.

In this sample, this clonotype turned up many times. The chain combines TRBV19 with TRBJ1-1; 7 bases line up with TRBD1. V was pared by 7 bases and J by 4 bases, with 9 bases of the junction left unmatched. The CDR3 extends over 14 amino acids. Germline-derived CDR1 and CDR2 are LNHDA and SQIVND (reference sequence). Written as DNA, the CDR3 is TGTGCCAGTAATGGGAGACAGGGAGCCACTGAAGCTTTCTTT. Encoded protein: CASNGRQGATEAFF.

This clonotype was observed at least ten times. The chain carries TRBV14 and TRBJ2-7; possibly TRBD1 or TRBD2 for D (5 bases each). V gave up 1 base and J gave up 4 bases, with 20 bases separating them. The germline gives CDR1 SGHDN, CDR2 FVKESK. The CDR3 has 17 amino acids. The CDR3 spells CASSQGREGLLKYEQYF. As DNA, the CDR3 is TGTGCCAGCAGCCAAGGTCGTGAGGGGCTCCTCAAGTACGAGCAGTACTTC.

This clonotype was recorded at least ten times. This chain connects TRBV6-2 or TRBV6-3 to TRBJ2-6; maybe TRBD1 (6 bases). Per germline, CDR1 MNHEY and CDR2 SVGEGT. The V end lost 8 bases, the J end lost 4 bases, and 27 bases lay between the germline ends. This CDR3 has 19 residues. The CDR3 protein is CASHQNPGQVSSGANVLTF. The CDR3 DNA reads TGTGCCAGCCACCAAAATCCGGGACAAGTCTCGTCCGGGGCCAACGTCCTGACTTTC.

This clonotype has a count of ten or more. The V gene is TRBV7-9, the J gene TRBJ1-2; the match to TRBD1 covers 7 bases. V shed 2 bases and J 7 bases; nucleotides not matched to a gene: 10. Germline loops: CDR1 SEHNR, CDR2 FQNEAQ (reference sequence). The CDR3 runs to 15 residues. CDR3 sequence: CASSLWQGVASGYTF. In DNA, the CDR3 is TGTGCCAGCAGCTTATGGCAGGGGGTGGCTTCTGGCTACACCTTC.

Ten or more counts support this clonotype. The J gene is TRBJ1-5, the V gene TRBV7-2, with D possibly matching TRBD1 (5 bases). The length of the CDR3 is 14 residues. Germline V gives CDR1 SGHTA, CDR2 FQGNSA. Between the trimmed V and J ends, which lost 5 bases and 2 bases, there was a span of 10 bases. The CDR3 here is CASSRPGGNQPQHF. The CDR3 bases are TGTGCCAGCAGCCGACCGGGGGGCAATCAGCCCCAGCATTTT. Complete variable domain (other parts from reference TRBV7-2 and TRBJ1-5): GAGVSQSPSNKVTEKGKDVELRCDPISGHTALYWYRQSLGQGLEFLIYFQGNSAPDKSGLPSDRFSAERTGGSVSTLTIQRTQQEDSAVYLCASSRPGGNQPQHFGDGTRLSIL.

There are many counts of this clonotype. This chain uses TRBV10-3 with TRBJ1-2, with a possible D match to TRBD1 (5 bases). Germline V gene sequence: CDR1 ENHRY, CDR2 SYGVKD. The CDR3 is made up of 16 amino acids. The V gene lost 6 bases and the J gene lost 7 bases, with 24 bases spanning the gap. The CDR3 loop reads CAIRDKTREGAAGYTF. The CDR3 DNA reads TGTGCCATCAGAGACAAAACCAGGGAAGGCGCGGCTGGCTACACCTTC.